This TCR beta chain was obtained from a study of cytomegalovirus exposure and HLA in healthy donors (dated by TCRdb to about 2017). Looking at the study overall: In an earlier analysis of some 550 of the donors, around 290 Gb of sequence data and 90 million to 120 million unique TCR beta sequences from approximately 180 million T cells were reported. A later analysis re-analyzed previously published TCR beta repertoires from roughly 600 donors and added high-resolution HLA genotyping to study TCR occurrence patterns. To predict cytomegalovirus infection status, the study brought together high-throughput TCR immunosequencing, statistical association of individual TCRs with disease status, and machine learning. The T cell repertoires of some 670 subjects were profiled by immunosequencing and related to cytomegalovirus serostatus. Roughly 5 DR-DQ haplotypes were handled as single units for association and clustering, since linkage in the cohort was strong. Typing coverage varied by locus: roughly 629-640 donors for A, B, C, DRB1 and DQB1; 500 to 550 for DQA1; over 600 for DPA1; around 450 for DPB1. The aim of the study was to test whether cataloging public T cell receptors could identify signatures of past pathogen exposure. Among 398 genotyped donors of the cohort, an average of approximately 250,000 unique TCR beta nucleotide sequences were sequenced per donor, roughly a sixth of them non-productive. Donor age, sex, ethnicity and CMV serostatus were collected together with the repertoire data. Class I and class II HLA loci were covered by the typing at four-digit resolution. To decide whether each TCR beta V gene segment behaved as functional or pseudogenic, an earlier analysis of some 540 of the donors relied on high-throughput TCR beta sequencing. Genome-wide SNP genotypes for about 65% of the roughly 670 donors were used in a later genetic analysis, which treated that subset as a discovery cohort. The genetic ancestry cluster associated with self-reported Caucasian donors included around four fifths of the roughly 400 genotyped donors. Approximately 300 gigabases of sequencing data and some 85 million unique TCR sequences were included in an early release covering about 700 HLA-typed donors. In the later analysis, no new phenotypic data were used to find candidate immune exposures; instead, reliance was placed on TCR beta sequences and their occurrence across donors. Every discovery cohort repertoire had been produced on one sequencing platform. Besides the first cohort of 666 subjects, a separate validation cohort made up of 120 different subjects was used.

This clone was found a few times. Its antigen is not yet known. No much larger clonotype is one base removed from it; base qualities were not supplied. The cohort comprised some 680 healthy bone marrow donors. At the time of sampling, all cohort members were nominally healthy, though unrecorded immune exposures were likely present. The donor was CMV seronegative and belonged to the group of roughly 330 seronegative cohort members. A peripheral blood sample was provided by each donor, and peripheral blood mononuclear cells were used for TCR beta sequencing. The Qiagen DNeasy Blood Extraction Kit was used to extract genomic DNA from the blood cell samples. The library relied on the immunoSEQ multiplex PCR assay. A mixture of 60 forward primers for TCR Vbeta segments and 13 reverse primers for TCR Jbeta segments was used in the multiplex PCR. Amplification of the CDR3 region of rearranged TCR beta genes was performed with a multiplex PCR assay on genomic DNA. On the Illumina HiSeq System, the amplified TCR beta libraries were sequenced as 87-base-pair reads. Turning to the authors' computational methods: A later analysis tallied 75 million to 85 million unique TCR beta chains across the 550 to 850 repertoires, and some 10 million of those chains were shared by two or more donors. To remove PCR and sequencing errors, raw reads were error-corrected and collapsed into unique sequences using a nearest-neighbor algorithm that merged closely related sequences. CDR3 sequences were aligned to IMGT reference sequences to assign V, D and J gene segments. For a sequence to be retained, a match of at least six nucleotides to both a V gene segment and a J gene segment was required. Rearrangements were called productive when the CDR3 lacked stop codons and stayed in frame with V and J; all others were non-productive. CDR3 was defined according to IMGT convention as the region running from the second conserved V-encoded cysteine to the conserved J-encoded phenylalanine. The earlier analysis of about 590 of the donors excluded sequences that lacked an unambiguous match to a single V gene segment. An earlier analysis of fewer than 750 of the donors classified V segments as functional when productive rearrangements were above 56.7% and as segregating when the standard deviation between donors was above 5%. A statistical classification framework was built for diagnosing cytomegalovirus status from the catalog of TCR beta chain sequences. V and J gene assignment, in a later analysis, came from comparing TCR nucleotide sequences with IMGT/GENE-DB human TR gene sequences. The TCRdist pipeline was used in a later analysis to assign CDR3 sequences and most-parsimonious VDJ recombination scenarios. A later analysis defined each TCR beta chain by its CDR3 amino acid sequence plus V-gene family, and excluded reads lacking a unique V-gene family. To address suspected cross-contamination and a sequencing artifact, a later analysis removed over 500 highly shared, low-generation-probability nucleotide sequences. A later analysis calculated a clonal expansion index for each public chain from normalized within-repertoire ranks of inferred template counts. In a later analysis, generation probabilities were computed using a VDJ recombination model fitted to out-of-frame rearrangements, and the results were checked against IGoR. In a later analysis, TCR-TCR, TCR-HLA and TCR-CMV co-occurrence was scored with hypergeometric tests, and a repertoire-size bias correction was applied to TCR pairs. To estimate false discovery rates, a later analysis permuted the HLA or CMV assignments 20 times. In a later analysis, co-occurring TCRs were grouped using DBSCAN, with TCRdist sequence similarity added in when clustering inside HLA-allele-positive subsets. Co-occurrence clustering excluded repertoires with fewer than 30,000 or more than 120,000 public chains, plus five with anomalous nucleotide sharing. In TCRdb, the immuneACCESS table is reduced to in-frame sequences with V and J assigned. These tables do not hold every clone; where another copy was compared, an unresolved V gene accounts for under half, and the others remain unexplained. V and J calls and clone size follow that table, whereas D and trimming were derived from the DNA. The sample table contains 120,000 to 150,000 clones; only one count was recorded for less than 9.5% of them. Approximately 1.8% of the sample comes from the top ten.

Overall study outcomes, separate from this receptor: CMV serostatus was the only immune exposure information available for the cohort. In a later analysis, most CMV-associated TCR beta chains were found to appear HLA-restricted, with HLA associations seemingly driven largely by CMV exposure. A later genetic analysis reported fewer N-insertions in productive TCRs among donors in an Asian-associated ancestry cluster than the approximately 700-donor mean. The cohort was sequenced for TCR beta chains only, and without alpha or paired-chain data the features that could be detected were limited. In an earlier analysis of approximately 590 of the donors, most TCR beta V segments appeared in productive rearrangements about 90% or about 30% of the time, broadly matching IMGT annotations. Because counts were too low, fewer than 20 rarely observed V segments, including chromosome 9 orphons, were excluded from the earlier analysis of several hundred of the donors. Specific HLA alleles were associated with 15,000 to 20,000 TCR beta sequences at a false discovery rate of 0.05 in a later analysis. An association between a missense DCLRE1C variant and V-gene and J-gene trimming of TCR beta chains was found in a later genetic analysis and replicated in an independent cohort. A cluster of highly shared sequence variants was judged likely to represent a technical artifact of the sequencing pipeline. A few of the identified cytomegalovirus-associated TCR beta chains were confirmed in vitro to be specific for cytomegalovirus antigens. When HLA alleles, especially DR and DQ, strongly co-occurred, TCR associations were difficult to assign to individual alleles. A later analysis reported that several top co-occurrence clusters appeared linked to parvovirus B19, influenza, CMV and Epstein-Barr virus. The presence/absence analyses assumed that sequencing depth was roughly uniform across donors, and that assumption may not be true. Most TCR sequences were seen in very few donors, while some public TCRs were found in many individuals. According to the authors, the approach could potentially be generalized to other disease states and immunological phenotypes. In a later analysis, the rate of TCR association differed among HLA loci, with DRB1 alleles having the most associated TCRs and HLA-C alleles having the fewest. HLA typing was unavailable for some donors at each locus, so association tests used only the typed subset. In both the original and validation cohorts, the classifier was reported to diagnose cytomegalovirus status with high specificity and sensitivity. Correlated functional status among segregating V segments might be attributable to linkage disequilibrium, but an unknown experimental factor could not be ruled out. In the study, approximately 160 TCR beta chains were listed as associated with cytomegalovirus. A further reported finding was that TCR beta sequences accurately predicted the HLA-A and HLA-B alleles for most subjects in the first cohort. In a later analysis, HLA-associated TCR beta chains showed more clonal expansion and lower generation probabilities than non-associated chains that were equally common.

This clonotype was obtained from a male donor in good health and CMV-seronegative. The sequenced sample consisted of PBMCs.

CDR3 sequence: CASSRAGPGADTQYF. The DNA reads as follows: TGCGCCAGCAGTCGAGCGGGGCCGGGTGCAGATACGCAGTATTTT. The rearrangement joined TRBV4-3 to TRBJ2-3, with 7 bases matching TRBD2. The CDR3 has 15 amino acids, counting the end cysteine and phenylalanine. Left in the record is the CDR3 DNA by itself, 45 bases read in frame from the first base. The germline V and J ends show losses of 6 bases and 4 bases respectively, and no gene match explains 10 bases of the junction. CDR1 and CDR2 (LGHNA, YSLEER) derive from the germline V gene.